The next 28 T cell receptor beta chains were all read from a single sample in a study of shared clonotypes between healthy human individuals (dated by TCRdb to about 2020). The library was built by means of the immunoSEQ multiplex PCR assay. TCRdb re-hosts the immuneACCESS table, in-frame sequences only. Its copies lack some clones; in the studies checked, an unresolved V gene accounts for under half of them, and the cause for the rest is not known. The sample includes hundreds of thousands of clones, with just over 95% observed a single time. The ten largest make up about 0.21% of the sample. CD8 naive samples were obtained by positive selection for CCR7 among CD45RO-negative cells, yielding a CD45RA+CCR7+ population from which TemRA cells were excluded. Sequenced sample: naive CD8+ T cells sorted from blood. What the cell subset or site label conveys for this sample: CD45RA+CCR7+. Receptors originate from a man aged 25 to 40 in good health.

This clone is a singleton in its sample. This chain links TRBV9 with TRBJ1-2; tentatively, D is TRBD1 (5 bases). Germline V gene sequence: CDR1 SGDLS, CDR2 YYNGEE. The CDR3 covers 18 residues. Trimming removed 0 bases from V and 5 bases from J, with 23 bases in between. This chain's CDR3 is CASSVAAGGGDSGYGYTF. CDR3 bases: TGTGCCAGCAGCGTAGCTGCGGGCGGGGGGGACTCGGGTTATGGCTACACCTTC.

The J gene is TRBJ2-1, the V gene TRBV7-2; 7 bases fit TRBD1. The germline CDR1 and CDR2 sequences are SGHTA and FQGNSA. With V trimmed by 3 bases and J by 3 bases, 2 bases remained unmatched. The CDR3 has 14 residues. CDR3 nucleotide sequence: TGTGCCAGCAGCTTCCAGGGGGACTACAATGAGCAGTTCTTC. Protein product: CASSFQGDYNEQFF.

The V gene is TRBV7-6, the J gene TRBJ2-2; 8 nucleotides line up with TRBD2. Looked up from germline, CDR1 is SGHVS and CDR2 is FNYEAQ. The CDR3 sequence is 15 residues long. The V segment lost 1 base and the J segment 5 bases; nucleotides outside the gene matches: 3. The CDR3 bases are TGTGCCAGCAGCTTAGTCGGGAGGGGGACCGGGGAGCTGTTTTTT. It yields the protein CASSLVGRGTGELFF.

The J gene is TRBJ2-7, the V gene TRBV5-1; 8 positions match TRBD2. CDR3 size: 17 residues. Germline V gene lookup returns CDR1 SGHRS and CDR2 YFSETQ. Unmatched junction bases numbered 19, after V lost 5 bases and J lost 6 bases. CDR3 sequence: CASSPGPGTRTMGEQYF. Here the CDR3 DNA reads TGCGCCAGCAGTCCAGGGCCCGGGACTAGGACCATGGGCGAGCAGTACTTC.

J is TRBJ2-7 and V is TRBV7-9; D call uncertain. V gave up 5 bases and J gave up 2 bases, with 16 bases separating them. The CDR3 is 15 amino acids. Germline CDR1 and CDR2: SEHNR and FQNEAQ (reference sequence). The CDR3: CASSGPGSPAYEQYF. CDR3 bases: TGTGCCAGCAGCGGACCCGGGTCCCCTGCCTACGAGCAGTACTTC.

The chain couples TRBV5-1 to TRBJ1-2; D might be TRBD1 (5 bases). Germline V gene sequence: CDR1 SGHRS, CDR2 YFSETQ. This CDR3 spans 13 amino acids. Trimming cost V 4 bases and J 4 bases, with 11 bases left between them. The CDR3 here is CASSTDILYGYTF. DNA for the CDR3: TGCGCCAGCAGCACGGACATCCTCTATGGCTACACCTTC. Complete variable domain (other parts from reference TRBV5-1 and TRBJ1-2): KAGVTQTPRYLIKTRGQQVTLSCSPISGHRSVSWYQQTPGQGLQFLFEYFSETQRNKGNFPGRFSGRQFSNSRSEMNVSTLELGDSALYLCASSTDILYGYTFGSGTRLTVV.

This chain joins TRBV7-9 and TRBJ2-7; the match to TRBD1 covers 8 bases. Germline CDR1 reads SEHNR; CDR2 reads FQNEAQ (reference sequence). The CDR3 loop spans 16 amino acids. Germline trimming cut 9 bases from V and 0 bases from J; bases unmatched to any gene: 13. CDR3 nucleotides: TGTGCCAGTACCGGGACAGGTCATCCTTCCTCCTACGAGCAGTACTTC. Residues: CASTGTGHPSSYEQYF.

The chain joins TRBV11-2 to TRBJ2-3, with D perhaps TRBD1 (6 bases). Germline V CDR1 and CDR2: SGHAT, FQNNGV. The CDR3 is 15 residues long. The ends were cut back, 1 base at V and 2 bases at J, with 10 bases in the middle. CDR3 loop: CASSLGDTSTDTQYF. CDR3 in DNA: TGTGCCAGCAGCTTAGGGGACACCTCCACAGATACGCAGTATTTT.

The sample holds one count of this clone. The rearrangement links TRBV27 to TRBJ1-1, with TRBD1 as a possible D gene (6 bases). Trimming shortened V by 5 bases and J by 5 bases, and 15 bases separated the two germline ends. The CDR3 is 14 residues long. Germline CDR1 MNHEY, CDR2 SMNVEV (reference sequence). The CDR3 reads CASSPSTGNTEAFF. For the CDR3, the DNA is TGTGCCAGCAGTCCCTCTACAGGGAATACTGAAGCTTTCTTT.

V is TRBV9 and J is TRBJ1-1; D is unresolved. The germline V and J ends were trimmed by 5 bases and 0 bases, with 5 bases remaining between them. Looked up from germline, CDR1 is SGDLS and CDR2 is YYNGEE. This CDR3 is 12 amino acids long. Here the CDR3 reads CASRGVNTEAFF. The CDR3 DNA reads TGTGCCAGCAGAGGAGTGAACACTGAAGCTTTCTTT.

The chain combines TRBV7-9 with TRBJ2-7; no clear D gene. V was clipped by 2 bases and J by 4 bases, with 6 bases between them. CDR1 SEHNR and CDR2 FQNEAQ come from the germline V gene (reference sequence). The CDR3 is made up of 12 amino acids. The CDR3, as DNA: TGTGCCAGCAGCTTAAACGTTTACGAGCAGTACTTC. This codes for CASSLNVYEQYF.

J is TRBJ2-2 and V is TRBV27; D unresolved. Trimming stripped 2 bases from V and 5 bases from J, with 6 bases between. CDR3 length: 13 amino acids. The germline V gene encodes CDR1 MNHEY and CDR2 SMNVEV (reference sequence). Here the CDR3 DNA reads TGTGCCAGCAGTTTAGCTGAAACCGGGGAGCTGTTTTTT. Translation gives CASSLAETGELFF.

The rearrangement links TRBV6-6 to TRBJ1-1; D remains unclear. Germline V gives CDR1 MNHNY, CDR2 SVGAGI (reference sequence). This CDR3 comprises 14 residues. Trimming shortened V by 5 bases and J by 0 bases, and 10 bases separated the two germline ends. The CDR3 region is CASSADGLNTEAFF. The CDR3 DNA reads TGTGCCAGCAGTGCGGACGGTCTGAACACTGAAGCTTTCTTT.

The V and J genes are TRBV6-6 and TRBJ2-7, with 9 positions matching TRBD1. The CDR3 covers 16 residues. V was pared by 4 bases and J by 4 bases, with 11 bases of the junction left unmatched. From germline, CDR1 is MNHNY and CDR2 SVGAGI (reference sequence). CDR3 region: CASSSVPGQGSYEQYF. CDR3 DNA: TGTGCCAGCAGTTCGGTACCGGGACAGGGAAGTTACGAGCAGTACTTC.

The rearrangement links TRBV7-3 to TRBJ2-3; TRBD2 matches at 8 bases. This CDR3 spans 15 amino acids. The V and J ends lost 5 bases and 5 bases, in that order; junction bases with no gene match: 9. Germline-derived CDR1 and CDR2 are SGHTA and FQGTGA. The DNA for the CDR3 is TGTGCCAGCAGCCTCCCAGGAGCGGGAGTAGATACGCAGTATTTT. Encoded protein: CASSLPGAGVDTQYF.

The chain employs TRBV27 and TRBJ2-3, with a possible D match to TRBD2 (6 bases). The length of the CDR3 is 16 residues. Trimming pared 5 bases from V and 2 bases from J, leaving 17 bases between. Looked up from germline, CDR1 is MNHEY and CDR2 is SMNVEV (reference sequence). CDR3: CASSPGTSETTDTQYF. CDR3 DNA sequence: TGTGCCAGCAGTCCAGGGACTTCCGAGACCACAGATACGCAGTATTTT.

The chain carries TRBV10-3 and TRBJ2-1; D possibly corresponds to TRBD2 (6 bases). The length of the CDR3 is 16 residues. Looked up from germline, CDR1 is ENHRY and CDR2 is SYGVKD. With 1 base removed from V and 8 bases from J, the gap between germline ends came to 18 bases. The CDR3: CAISEYGTGGVDEQFF. CDR3 nucleotide sequence: TGTGCCATCAGTGAGTACGGGACTGGGGGAGTCGATGAGCAGTTCTTC.

Only one count was recorded for this clone. V and J are TRBV13 and TRBJ2-7; tentatively, D is TRBD1 or TRBD2 (5 bases each). V was clipped by 5 bases and J by 3 bases, with 17 bases between them. In germline, CDR1 is PRHDT, CDR2 FYEKMQ (reference sequence). The CDR3 contains 15 residues. CDR3 sequence (DNA): TGTGCCAGCAGCCCCTCGGGGCAGAGTAACTACGAGCAGTACTTC. Protein product: CASSPSGQSNYEQYF.

The rearrangement uses TRBV10-2 and TRBJ1-5, with no clear D. V lost 5 bases to trimming and J lost 2 bases, with 13 bases between them. Germline values: CDR1 WSHSY, CDR2 SAAADI. This CDR3 spans 15 amino acids. In DNA, the CDR3 is TGCGCCAGCAGTATGCAAGGTGGAGGCAATCAGCCCCAGCATTTT. Translated, it gives CASSMQGGGNQPQHF.

The V call is TRBV9, the J call TRBJ1-5, with 9 nucleotides matching TRBD1. The CDR3 spans 14 residues. J was trimmed by 10 bases and V by 8 bases; bases with no gene match: 13. Looked up from germline, CDR1 is SGDLS and CDR2 is YYNGEE. The CDR3 sequence: CASNGGQGSSPQHF. The CDR3 region has the DNA TGTGCCAGTAACGGGGGACAGGGAAGTTCCCCCCAGCATTTT.

This chain links TRBV7-9 with TRBJ1-1; D gene uncertain. From germline, CDR1 is SEHNR and CDR2 FQNEAQ (reference sequence). V gave up 3 bases and J gave up 0 bases, with 14 bases separating them. CDR3 size: 16 residues. This chain's CDR3 is CASSFWQEALNTEAFF. Written as DNA, the CDR3 is TGTGCCAGCAGCTTCTGGCAAGAGGCTTTGAACACTGAAGCTTTCTTT.

The J gene is TRBJ1-5, the V gene TRBV28, with unresolved D. The CDR3 runs to 14 residues. V lost 2 bases and J lost 6, with 11 bases in between. CDR1 is MDHEN, CDR2 SYDVKM, per germline. The CDR3 DNA follows: TGTGCCAGCAGTTTAGCCAGCGGCAGTCAGCCCCAGCATTTT. Amino acid sequence: CASSLASGSQPQHF.

The chain employs TRBV7-9 and TRBJ2-6; 8 nucleotides match TRBD1. Germline values: CDR1 SEHNR, CDR2 FQNEAQ (reference sequence). The CDR3 contains 16 residues. With 1 base clipped from V and 2 bases from J, the junction kept 1 base outside the gene matches. The CDR3 DNA is TGTGCCAGCAGCTTAGTACAGGGGGCTGGGGCCAACGTCCTGACTTTC. Translated, it gives CASSLVQGAGANVLTF.

V and J are TRBV5-4 and TRBJ1-1; possible D gene TRBD1, 6 bases. Germline V gene data show CDR1 as SGHNT and CDR2 as YYREEE (reference sequence). This CDR3 region has 17 residues. V shed 3 bases and J shed 0 bases, with 18 bases lying between them. The CDR3 DNA sequence: TGTGCCAGCAGCTCTCACACCGGACAGTACATGAACACTGAAGCTTTCTTT. Amino acid sequence: CASSSHTGQYMNTEAFF.

The chain has TRBV2 and TRBJ2-7; perhaps TRBD1 as D (6 bases). Germline loops: CDR1 SNHLY, CDR2 FYNNEI. This CDR3 contains 14 residues. Trimming removed 2 bases at V and 3 bases at J, with 11 bases between. In DNA, the CDR3 is TGTGCCAGCAGTGAACTGGGGGCCTACTACGAGCAGTACTTC. Its protein is CASSELGAYYEQYF.

This chain connects TRBV19 to TRBJ2-1; 8 bases fit TRBD1. The CDR3 has 15 residues. Trimming at V came to 3 bases and at J to 4 bases, leaving 5 bases not matched to a gene. Germline values: CDR1 LNHDA, CDR2 SQIVND (reference sequence). DNA of the CDR3: TGTGCCAGTAGTATCGACAGGGGATTGTACAATGAGCAGTTCTTC. Its translation: CASSIDRGLYNEQFF. The full variable domain, rest sourced from reference TRBV19 and TRBJ2-1, is DGGITQSPKYLFRKEGQNVTLSCEQNLNHDAMYWYRQDPGQGLRLIYYSQIVNDFQKGDIAEGYSVSREKKESFPLTVTSAQKNPTAFYLCASSIDRGLYNEQFFGPGTRLTVL.

V usage is TRBV27 and J usage is TRBJ2-7, with D unclear. This CDR3 has 13 amino acids. The ends were cut back, 0 bases at V and 12 bases at J, with 15 bases in the middle. Germline loops: CDR1 MNHEY, CDR2 SMNVEV (reference sequence). The CDR3 nucleotides are TGTGCCAGCAGTTTATCTGGTAGCCGTACGTTGTACTTC. It translates to CASSLSGSRTLYF.

The gene calls are TRBV5-4 and TRBJ1-1; perhaps TRBD1 as D (5 bases). V was trimmed by 0 bases and J by 2 bases, leaving 11 bases between them. Germline V gives CDR1 SGHNT, CDR2 YYREEE (reference sequence). The CDR3 has 15 amino acids. The CDR3 region is CASSLALGGNTEAFF. The DNA for the CDR3 is TGTGCCAGCAGCTTGGCGCTCGGGGGAAACACTGAAGCTTTCTTT.